A single sample is the source of the 32 T cell receptor beta chains below, sequenced in a study of a mutant IDH1 vaccine in newly diagnosed glioma. Specified time point: week 11, during vaccination. Topical imiquimod was applied with each vaccine dose, which held 300 ug of mutant IDH1 20-mer peptide. No cognate antigen is known for these TCRs. Profiled with immunoSEQ multiplex PCR; TCRdb holds only in-frame clones, not every one. Of some 52,000 clones in the sample, 90% to 95% were seen once. This material consisted of PBMCs, taken from a glioma patient whose treatment included an IDH1 peptide vaccine. The source is a man aged 50 or older with glioma.

The genes are TRBV28 and TRBJ2-6; tentatively, D is TRBD2 (5 bases). CDR3 length: 16 amino acids. Germline loops: CDR1 MDHEN, CDR2 SYDVKM. V lost 6 bases, J lost 0 bases, and 12 bases lay in between. The CDR3 bases are TGTGCCAGCAGGCGCGGACTGGGCTCTGGGGCCAACGTCCTGACTTTC. As protein: CASRRGLGSGANVLTF.

The rearrangement uses TRBV7-2 and TRBJ1-4; no reliable D call. The CDR3 is 13 amino acids. From germline, CDR1 is SGHTA and CDR2 FQGNSA. Trimming took 3 bases from V and 0 from J, leaving 2 bases between them. The CDR3 DNA reads TGTGCCAGCAGCTTTACAACTAATGAAAAACTGTTTTTT. As protein: CASSFTTNEKLFF.

The genes are TRBV5-1 and TRBJ1-1; maybe TRBD1 (6 bases). CDR1 is SGHRS, CDR2 YFSETQ, per germline. V lost 2 bases and J 3 bases, leaving 14 bases between the germline ends. The CDR3 is 15 residues long. In DNA form, the CDR3 reads TGCGCCAGCAGCTTACAGGGCCTCTGGGACACTGAAGCTTTCTTT. Protein sequence: CASSLQGLWDTEAFF. The variable domain in full, completed from reference TRBV5-1 and TRBJ1-1, reads KAGVTQTPRYLIKTRGQQVTLSCSPISGHRSVSWYQQTPGQGLQFLFEYFSETQRNKGNFPGRFSGRQFSNSRSEMNVSTLELGDSALYLCASSLQGLWDTEAFFGQGTRLTVV.

The chain combines TRBV28 with TRBJ1-1, with TRBD1 matching over 8 bases. Trimming cost V 7 bases and J 2 bases; bases outside gene matches: 12. The CDR3 contains 16 residues. Germline V lookup: CDR1 MDHEN, CDR2 SYDVKM. The CDR3 DNA is TGTGCCAGCACCCCGCGGCGGGCAGGGGGCAACACTGAAGCTTTCTTT. Encoded protein: CASTPRRAGGNTEAFF.

The V and J genes are TRBV30 and TRBJ1-1; 8 nucleotides match TRBD1. The CDR3 is 13 residues long. V was pared by 3 bases and J by 5 bases, with 5 bases of the junction left unmatched. Germline V gene data show CDR1 as GTSNPN and CDR2 as SVGIG (reference sequence). The CDR3 bases are TGTGCCTGGAGCAGGGGGCGCGGAACTGAAGCTTTCTTT. Its protein is CAWSRGRGTEAFF.

The chain carries TRBV11-2 and TRBJ2-3; the D is unclear. V shed 5 bases and J shed 2 bases, with 5 bases lying between them. The CDR3 extends over 12 amino acids. Germline V CDR1 and CDR2: SGHAT, FQNNGV. The CDR3 nucleotides are TGTGCCAGCAGCGGATACACAGATACGCAGTATTTT. Translation gives CASSGYTDTQYF.

This clone appeared once. CDR3 loop: CASSQDGGREKLFF. The CDR3 nucleotides read TGCGCCAGCAGCCAAGATGGGGGGCGAGAAAAACTGTTTTTT. The chain combines TRBV4-3 with TRBJ1-4, with D possibly matching TRBD1 (6 bases). Trimming cost V 0 bases and J 8 bases, with 10 bases left between them. This CDR3 contains 14 residues. Germline V gene sequence: CDR1 LGHNA, CDR2 YSLEER.

The chain has TRBV9 and TRBJ2-3; D is perhaps TRBD1 (5 bases). The CDR3 runs 18 residues. V was clipped by 3 bases and J by 2 bases, with 22 bases between them. The germline gives CDR1 SGDLS, CDR2 YYNGEE. The CDR3 reads CASSASKIGHEYTDTQYF. The DNA for the CDR3 is TGTGCCAGCAGCGCCTCGAAAATAGGACACGAATACACAGATACGCAGTATTTT.

V and J are TRBV6-4 and TRBJ2-3; the match to TRBD1 covers 8 bases. Germline V gene lookup returns CDR1 MRHNA and CDR2 SNTAGT. V was pared by 4 bases and J by 2 bases, with 5 bases of the junction left unmatched. The CDR3 is 15 residues long. The CDR3 coding sequence is TGTGCCAGCAGTGCTCAGACAGGGGACACAGATACGCAGTATTTT. Its protein product is CASSAQTGDTDTQYF.

This clone was recorded once. The V gene is TRBV2, the J gene TRBJ1-2; 10 nucleotides align to TRBD1. Trimming removed 6 bases from V and 5 bases from J; junction bases left unmatched: 6. The CDR3 extends over 14 amino acids. Germline V gene sequence: CDR1 SNHLY, CDR2 FYNNEI. The CDR3 sequence is CASRVDRGRYGYTF. The CDR3 DNA reads TGTGCCAGCAGAGTTGACAGGGGGCGTTATGGCTACACCTTC.

The chain combines TRBV15 with TRBJ2-3; D is undetermined. Trimming removed 1 base from V and 2 bases from J, with 16 bases in between. The V gene's germline CDR1 is LNHNV and CDR2 YYDKDF (reference sequence). The CDR3 sequence is 17 residues long. CDR3 in DNA: TGTGCCACCAGCAGAGCTCCAAGGGTGGGCTTCACAGATACGCAGTATTTT. Residues: CATSRAPRVGFTDTQYF.

The chain has TRBV5-5 and TRBJ1-4, with D perhaps matching TRBD1 (6 bases). This CDR3 is built from 15 residues. The germline V gene has CDR1 SGHKS and CDR2 YYEKEE (reference sequence). Deletions cut 5 bases from V and 4 bases from J, with 15 bases between. CDR3 in amino acids: CASSTDRMGNEKLFF. For the CDR3, the DNA is TGTGCCAGCAGTACCGACAGGATGGGTAATGAAAAACTGTTTTTT.

This clone was seen a single time. The chain combines TRBV7-8 with TRBJ2-5, with D possibly being TRBD2 (6 bases). V was shortened by 1 base and J by 0 bases, with 12 bases between the two germline ends. The V gene's germline CDR1 is SGHVS and CDR2 FQNEAQ. CDR3 size: 16 residues. The CDR3 sequence is CASSLEFGGYQETQYF. CDR3 in DNA: TGTGCCAGCAGCTTAGAATTTGGGGGGTACCAAGAGACCCAGTACTTC.

The V and J genes are TRBV7-3 and TRBJ2-3; TRBD2 is a possible D gene (6 bases). The germline gives CDR1 SGHTA, CDR2 FQGTGA. Trimming took off 5 bases at V and 0 bases at J, with 15 bases between the two ends. The CDR3 has 16 residues. This CDR3 reads CASSPIESGSTDTQYF. In nucleotides, the CDR3 is TGTGCCAGCAGCCCTATAGAGAGCGGGAGCACAGATACGCAGTATTTT. Drawing the rest from reference TRBV7-3 and TRBJ2-3, the complete variable domain is GAGVSQTPSNKVTEKGKYVELRCDPISGHTALYWYRQSLGQGPEFLIYFQGTGAADDSGLPNDRFFAVRPEGSVSTLKIQRTERGDSAVYLCASSPIESGSTDTQYFGPGTRLTVL.

The chain has TRBV7-6 and TRBJ2-7, with D unclear. In germline, CDR1 is SGHVS, CDR2 FNYEAQ. Trimming removed 5 bases at V and 8 bases at J, with 13 bases between. CDR3 length: 12 residues. CDR3 residues: CASSPDLLQQYF. In nucleotides, the CDR3 is TGTGCCAGCAGCCCGGACCTACTCCAGCAGTACTTC.

This rearrangement joins TRBV5-6 to TRBJ1-6, with 10 bases fitting TRBD1. Losses at the gene ends were 4 bases for V and 9 bases for J; bases not matched to a gene: 4. The length of the CDR3 is 14 residues. From germline, CDR1 is SGHDT and CDR2 YYEEEE. The CDR3 reads CASSGGTGVSPLHF. CDR3 nucleotides: TGTGCCAGCAGCGGGGGGACAGGGGTTTCACCCCTCCACTTT.

V gene TRBV4-1 combines with J gene TRBJ2-7; 8 bases are a match to TRBD1. The V gene's germline CDR1 is MGHRA and CDR2 YSYEKL. The CDR3 runs 15 residues. V trimming: 2 bases; J trimming: 2 bases; junction bases outside the gene matches: 5. The CDR3 region has the DNA TGCGCCAGCAGCCAACCTCAGGGGGCGACCTACGAGCAGTACTTC. Protein: CASSQPQGATYEQYF.

The chain couples TRBV7-2 to TRBJ2-2; D ambiguous. Per the germline V gene, CDR1 is SGHTA and CDR2 is FQGNSA. CDR3 length: 16 residues. Trimming took off 5 bases at V and 0 bases at J, with 13 bases between the two ends. The CDR3 spells CASSTYALSNTGELFF. The CDR3 DNA follows: TGTGCCAGCAGCACATACGCCCTCTCGAACACCGGGGAGCTGTTTTTT.

This chain uses TRBV28 with TRBJ1-3, with 9 bases lining up with TRBD1. The CDR3 contains 21 residues. Trimming cost V 5 bases and J 0 bases; bases outside gene matches: 20. Germline values: CDR1 MDHEN, CDR2 SYDVKM. CDR3 protein: CASSGAGQGFRSPFSGNTIYF. CDR3 nucleotide sequence: TGTGCCAGCAGTGGGGCGGGACAGGGTTTTCGATCACCTTTCTCTGGAAACACCATATATTTT.

J is TRBJ2-5 and V is TRBV5-5; tentatively, D is TRBD1 or TRBD2 (5 bases each). CDR1 is SGHKS and CDR2 is YYEKEE in the germline V gene (reference sequence). V gave up 3 bases and J gave up 5 bases, with 14 bases separating them. The CDR3 covers 14 residues. The CDR3, as DNA: TGTGCCAGCAGCTCACTGGGGGTCCAGGAGACCCAGTACTTC. Translating gives CASSSLGVQETQYF.

This clone has just one count. This chain links TRBV7-9 with TRBJ2-4; 7 bases fit TRBD2. Germline values: CDR1 SEHNR, CDR2 FQNEAQ (reference sequence). Germline trimming cut 1 base from V and 15 bases from J; bases unmatched to any gene: 15. The CDR3 is 15 amino acids. The CDR3: CASSLVSIREGARYF. As DNA, the CDR3 is TGTGCCAGCAGCTTAGTGTCTATCAGGGAGGGAGCCAGGTACTTC.

The chain combines TRBV7-8 with TRBJ1-1; D remains unclear. The ends were cut back, 9 bases at V and 3 bases at J, with 11 bases in the middle. CDR3 size: 12 residues. CDR1 is SGHVS and CDR2 is FQNEAQ in the germline V gene. DNA of the CDR3: TGTGCCAGTCAAGGAGGGTACACTGAAGCTTTCTTT. The encoded protein is CASQGGYTEAFF.

CDR3 sequence: CAWSVGGNTEAFF. CDR3 nucleotide sequence: TGTGCCTGGAGTGTAGGAGGGAACACTGAAGCTTTCTTT. The rearrangement uses TRBV30 and TRBJ1-1; D is unresolved. This CDR3 is 13 amino acids long. Between the trimmed V and J ends, which lost 0 bases and 1 base, there was a span of 6 bases. CDR1 is GTSNPN and CDR2 is SVGIG in the germline V gene (reference sequence).

V and J are TRBV6-5 and TRBJ1-2, with unresolved D. V dropped 3 bases and J dropped 7 bases, with 15 bases sitting between them. The CDR3 runs to 14 residues. Germline assignment: CDR1 MNHEY and CDR2 SVGAGI. The CDR3 reads CASSYSGGLGGYTF. The CDR3 bases are TGTGCCAGCAGTTATTCGGGAGGGCTGGGTGGCTACACCTTC.

CDR3 in DNA: TGTGCCAGCAGCTTAGGCGCTAGAGAGACCCAGTACTTC. It translates to CASSLGARETQYF. This chain joins TRBV7-6 and TRBJ2-5; D is unclear. Trimming took 1 base from V and 4 from J, leaving 7 bases between them. CDR3 size: 13 residues. Germline CDR1 SGHVS, CDR2 FNYEAQ.

The J gene is TRBJ2-1, the V gene TRBV5-1; 8 bases are a match to TRBD2. The CDR3 contains 16 residues. V lost 0 bases, J lost 3 bases, and 5 bases stayed unmatched. The V gene's germline CDR1 is SGHRS and CDR2 YFSETQ. CDR3 DNA: TGCGCCAGCAGCTTGGGGAGCGGGGGCTACTACAATGAGCAGTTCTTC. Protein: CASSLGSGGYYNEQFF.

This chain joins TRBV6-5 and TRBJ2-7, with TRBD1 identical over 8 bases. The ends lost 0 bases at V and 6 bases at J; junction bases unmatched: 10. The CDR3 contains 16 residues. CDR1 MNHEY and CDR2 SVGAGI come from the germline V gene. The CDR3 here is CASSYSMRTGLGEQYF. CDR3 sequence (DNA): TGTGCCAGCAGTTACTCGATGCGGACAGGGTTAGGCGAGCAGTACTTC.

The chain links TRBV13 to TRBJ2-6; a weak D match, TRBD1 (6 bases). The CDR3 totals 17 residues. Germline assignment: CDR1 PRHDT and CDR2 FYEKMQ (reference sequence). V was pared by 3 bases and J by 2 bases, with 14 bases between. CDR3 coding DNA: TGTGCCAGCAGCTTGAATTCAGGGGTCCCTGGGGCCAACGTCCTGACTTTC. Translating it yields CASSLNSGVPGANVLTF.

J is TRBJ2-7 and V is TRBV5-4, with 10 bases matching TRBD1. CDR1 is SGHNT, CDR2 YYREEE, per germline (reference sequence). With 2 bases clipped from V and 6 bases from J, the junction kept 14 bases outside the gene matches. The CDR3 contains 17 residues. The CDR3 loop reads CASSLPTRQGATGEQYF. The CDR3 nucleotides read TGTGCCAGCAGCTTACCCACCCGACAGGGGGCAACTGGCGAGCAGTACTTC.

The chain couples TRBV27 to TRBJ2-7; 9 positions match TRBD2. J was trimmed by 4 bases and V by 2 bases; bases with no gene match: 9. The CDR3 is 16 amino acids. Looked up from germline, CDR1 is MNHEY and CDR2 is SMNVEV (reference sequence). CDR3 in amino acids: CASSLVRPSGMYEQYF. The CDR3 DNA reads as TGTGCCAGCAGTTTAGTGCGGCCTAGCGGGATGTACGAGCAGTACTTC.

The genes are TRBV7-8 and TRBJ1-3; D not certain. The CDR3 extends over 14 amino acids. Trimming pared 4 bases from V and 0 bases from J, leaving 7 bases between. CDR1 and CDR2 (germline): SGHVS, FQNEAQ. The CDR3 DNA follows: TGTGCCAGCAGCTCAAGAAGCTCTGGAAACACCATATATTTT. It is translated as CASSSRSSGNTIYF.

The rearrangement links TRBV4-1 to TRBJ2-7, with D perhaps being TRBD1 or TRBD2 (5 bases each). Per the germline V gene, CDR1 is MGHRA and CDR2 is YSYEKL. The CDR3 loop spans 16 amino acids. V was cut by 3 bases and J by 4 bases, with 19 bases left in between. CDR3 coding DNA: TGCGCCAGCAGCCAGTCCGTCGGGGCGTCGGCTTACGAGCAGTACTTC. Protein product: CASSQSVGASAYEQYF.